A single sample gave rise to the 20 T cell receptor beta chains below, sequenced in a study of cytomegalovirus exposure and HLA in healthy donors. PCR amplification relied on 60 Vbeta primers (plus 13 Jbeta primers). The data were produced by immunoSEQ multiplex PCR, yet TCRdb's version contains in-frame clones alone and is incomplete. The table records approximately 200,000 clones, over 75% of them present only once. The sample was PBMCs. These receptors were taken from a girl aged 2-10 years in good health and CMV-seronegative.

This clone has just a few counts. V usage is TRBV10-1 and J usage is TRBJ2-3, with D unclear. CDR1 is WNHNN and CDR2 is SYGVQD in the germline V gene (reference sequence). V lost 5 bases, J lost 2 bases, and 8 bases lay in between. The CDR3 length is 13 residues. Written as DNA, the CDR3 is TGCGCCAGCAGTAAGCAGGACACAGATACGCAGTATTTT. Translating gives CASSKQDTDTQYF.

This clone occurred a few times. The genes are TRBV6-5 and TRBJ2-2, with TRBD2 matching over 8 bases. V gave up 8 bases and J gave up 1 base; unmatched junction bases: 6. Germline V gene lookup returns CDR1 MNHEY and CDR2 SVGAGI. There are 15 residues in the CDR3. The CDR3 nucleotides are TGTGCCAGCGGATGGAGCGGGGGGAACACCGGGGAGCTGTTTTTT. It yields the protein CASGWSGGNTGELFF.

The chain carries TRBV2 and TRBJ2-3; D is undetermined. CDR1 is SNHLY and CDR2 is FYNNEI in the germline V gene. The V and J ends lost 3 bases and 0 bases respectively, with 16 bases between them. This CDR3 is 17 amino acids long. The CDR3 DNA is TGTGCCAGCAGTGAGGGTACCCCTAGGCTTAGCACAGATACGCAGTATTTT. Its translation is CASSEGTPRLSTDTQYF.

The V call is TRBV21-1, the J call TRBJ1-5. TRBV21-1 is shown as a pseudogene. CDR3 size: 16 residues. The CDR3 region has the DNA TGTGCCAGCAGCAAAGGGGAGAAGCCACTGGATCAGCCCCAGCATTTT. Its protein product is CASSKGEKPLDQPQHF.

V and J are TRBV29-1 and TRBJ2-3; no firm D call. The CDR3 sequence is 12 residues long. V lost 7 bases and J 3 bases, leaving 11 bases between the germline ends. The germline V gene has CDR1 SQVTM and CDR2 ANQGSEA. The CDR3 is CSGTGMTDTQYF. The CDR3 region has the DNA TGCAGCGGTACGGGTATGACAGATACGCAGTATTTT.

The chain uses TRBV2 and TRBJ2-1; the match to TRBD2 covers 8 bases. After removal of 1 base from V and 0 bases from J, the junction contained 2 bases not matched to a gene. CDR3 length equals 16 residues. Per the germline V gene, CDR1 is SNHLY and CDR2 is FYNNEI. The CDR3 region is CASSEDTSGSYNEQFF. CDR3 nucleotide sequence: TGTGCCAGCAGTGAAGATACTAGCGGCTCCTACAATGAGCAGTTCTTC.

This chain connects TRBV4-2 to TRBJ2-7; 8 nucleotides match TRBD1. The CDR3 is 17 residues long. The germline gives CDR1 LGHNA, CDR2 YNFKEQ. The V gene end was trimmed by 0 bases and the J gene end by 6 bases; junction bases not matched to a gene: 13. DNA for the CDR3: TGTGCCAGCAGCCAAGATGACCCAGGGGGCCTTCTATTCGAGCAGTACTTC. Protein product: CASSQDDPGGLLFEQYF.

The chain recombines TRBV19 with TRBJ1-2; TRBD1 might be the D (5 bases). This CDR3 region has 17 residues. Germline CDR1 LNHDA, CDR2 SQIVND (reference sequence). V lost 4 bases, J lost 3 bases, and 21 bases lay in between. The CDR3 loop reads CASSRWQGGNVDYGYTF. The DNA for the CDR3 is TGTGCCAGTAGTAGGTGGCAGGGTGGAAATGTTGACTATGGCTACACCTTC.

V usage is TRBV29-1 and J usage is TRBJ2-7; 8 nucleotides line up with TRBD1. The germline CDR1 and CDR2 sequences are SQVTM and ANQGSEA. CDR3 size: 11 residues. J lost 5 bases, V lost 6 bases, and 3 bases had no gene match. This chain's CDR3 is CSVEDRDEQYF. For the CDR3, the DNA is TGCAGCGTCGAGGACAGGGACGAGCAGTACTTC.

The V and J genes are TRBV7-9 and TRBJ2-7, with 7 nucleotides matching TRBD2. V was clipped by 6 bases and J by 5 bases; unmatched bases: 7. Germline CDR1 and CDR2: SEHNR and FQNEAQ (reference sequence). This CDR3 is 13 amino acids long. DNA for the CDR3: TGTGCCAGCAGTCCCCCGGGGGGAGACGAGCAGTACTTC. Amino acid sequence: CASSPPGGDEQYF.

This rearrangement joins TRBV6-5 to TRBJ2-5, with D unresolved. The CDR3 consists of 13 residues. Germline V gives CDR1 MNHEY, CDR2 SVGAGI. The V gene lost 7 bases and the J gene lost 5 bases, with 14 bases spanning the gap. For the CDR3, the DNA is TGTGCCAGCACCAACACCGCCGCCGAGACCCAGTACTTC. Protein: CASTNTAAETQYF.

The genes are TRBV19 and TRBJ1-6; D remains unclear. The V end lost 2 bases, the J end lost 9 bases, and 8 bases lay between the germline ends. Germline CDR1 is LNHDA and CDR2 is SQIVND (reference sequence). The CDR3 spans 13 residues. CDR3 residues: CASSIKTGSPLHF. The CDR3, as DNA: TGTGCCAGTAGTATAAAAACCGGTTCACCCCTCCACTTT.

This chain joins TRBV5-1 and TRBJ2-5, with D perhaps matching TRBD2 (5 bases). Germline CDR1 reads SGHRS; CDR2 reads YFSETQ. V was trimmed by 2 bases and J by 2 bases, leaving 10 bases between them. The CDR3 runs to 14 residues. The CDR3 spells CASSFVRDQETQYF. The CDR3 bases are TGCGCCAGCAGCTTCGTTCGGGATCAAGAGACCCAGTACTTC. Full variable domain (missing parts from reference TRBV5-1 and TRBJ2-5): KAGVTQTPRYLIKTRGQQVTLSCSPISGHRSVSWYQQTPGQGLQFLFEYFSETQRNKGNFPGRFSGRQFSNSRSEMNVSTLELGDSALYLCASSFVRDQETQYFGPGTRLLVL.

CDR3 sequence (DNA): TGTGCCAGCTCACCTCCAGGGGGTGGCTACACCTTC. It encodes CASSPPGGGYTF. The gene calls are TRBV18 and TRBJ1-2; TRBD1 aligns across 7 bases. The CDR3 sequence is 12 residues long. Germline V CDR1 and CDR2: KGHSH, LQKENI. With V trimmed by 3 bases and J by 7 bases, 2 bases remained unmatched.

The chain couples TRBV5-6 to TRBJ2-5; TRBD2 agrees at 11 bases. The DNA matches TRBJ2-7 better at its end, which makes the J call doubtful. This CDR3 comprises 16 residues. Germline V CDR1 and CDR2: SGHDT, YYEEEE. The CDR3 DNA is TGTGCCAGCAGCTTAGCGATAGCGGGAGGGCCGGGCGAGCAGTACTTC. The encoded protein is CASSLAIAGGPGEQYF.

CDR3 protein: CASTSTGELFF. The CDR3 DNA follows: TGTGCCAGCACTAGCACCGGGGAGCTGTTTTTT. The chain has TRBV6-6 and TRBJ2-2; no clear D. There are 11 residues in the CDR3. V was trimmed by 7 bases and J by 4 bases, leaving 4 bases between them. The V gene's germline CDR1 is MNHNY and CDR2 SVGAGI (reference sequence).

The sample holds one count of this clone. The chain couples TRBV5-1 to TRBJ2-1; D possibly corresponds to TRBD1 (6 bases). The germline gives CDR1 SGHRS, CDR2 YFSETQ. This CDR3 has 16 amino acids. Trimming took off 4 bases at V and 4 bases at J, with 18 bases between the two ends. This CDR3 reads CASSQGTGTSYNEQFF. The CDR3 nucleotides read TGCGCCAGCAGCCAGGGGACGGGAACCTCATACAATGAGCAGTTCTTC.

The chain recombines TRBV7-3 with TRBJ1-1; D gene ambiguous. CDR3 length: 16 residues. Germline V gene lookup returns CDR1 SGHTA and CDR2 FQGTGA. V dropped 5 bases and J dropped 1 base, with 17 bases sitting between them. The chain's CDR3 is CASSPGGSAGNTEAFF. In DNA form, the CDR3 reads TGTGCCAGCAGCCCGGGAGGGTCGGCCGGGAACACTGAAGCTTTCTTT.

The CDR3 DNA reads TGTGCCAGCAGCTCGACAGGGGGCTCCTACGAGCAGTACTTC. Its translation: CASSSTGGSYEQYF. The chain joins TRBV5-6 to TRBJ2-7; TRBD1 agrees at 9 bases. From germline, CDR1 is SGHDT and CDR2 YYEEEE. After removal of 3 bases from V and 0 bases from J, the junction contained 1 base not matched to a gene. This CDR3 has 14 residues.

J is TRBJ2-7 and V is TRBV6-1, with TRBD2 matching 14 bases. Germline V lookup: CDR1 MNHNS, CDR2 SASEGT. The CDR3 is 12 amino acids. The V and J ends lost 8 bases and 6 bases, in that order; junction bases with no gene match: 0. The CDR3 here is CASGTSGSEQYF. The CDR3 DNA follows: TGTGCCAGCGGGACTAGCGGGAGCGAGCAGTACTTC.